This passage covers 15 T cell receptor beta chains from one sample sequenced in a study of CD8 T cells in Susac syndrome. Reverse transcription of about 0.45 to 1 ug RNA was carried out with random hexamers. Each CDR3 protein gets one entry after TCRdb re-called the immunoSEQ multiplex PCR reads with MiXCR. The repertoire holds 200,000 to 250,000 distinct CDR3 sequences, with about 94% as singletons. The sample was CD4+ T cells from PBMCs. These receptors came from a human donor with Susac syndrome.

The rearrangement links TRBV18 to TRBJ1-1; D perhaps matches TRBD1 (5 bases). V shed 5 bases and J shed 3 bases, with 19 bases lying between them. The CDR3 runs 16 residues. Germline lookup yields CDR1 KGHSH and CDR2 LQKENI. The DNA for the CDR3 is TGTGCCAGCTCATACAGGAAGTCGGGACTGGACACTGAAGCTTTCTTT. Its translation is CASSYRKSGLDTEAFF. Filled out from reference TRBV18 and TRBJ1-1, the complete variable domain reads NAGVMQNPRHLVRRRGQEARLRCSPMKGHSHVYWYRQLPEEGLKFMVYLQKENIIDESGMPKERFSAEFPKEGPSILRIQQVVRGDSAAYFCASSYRKSGLDTEAFFGQGTRLTVV.

The rearrangement joins TRBV24-1 to TRBJ2-3; D is ambiguous. V was pared by 3 bases and J by 0 bases, with 12 bases between. The CDR3 has 16 residues. Germline CDR1 is KGHDR and CDR2 is SFDVKD. DNA for the CDR3: TGTGCCACCAGTGATCTCGGCCGAAGTAGCACAGATACGCAGTATTTT. Translation: CATSDLGRSSTDTQYF.

The rearrangement uses TRBV24-1 and TRBJ1-5; D uncertain. Germline lookup yields CDR1 KGHDR and CDR2 SFDVKD. The length of the CDR3 is 15 residues. V lost 7 bases, J lost 4 bases, and 16 bases lay in between. For the CDR3, the DNA is TGTGCCACCAGGGACCCGGGTCAACAAAATCAGCCCCAGCATTTT. Protein product: CATRDPGQQNQPQHF.

This chain links TRBV29-1 with TRBJ1-2, with TRBD1 identical over 8 bases. CDR3 length: 12 residues. In germline, CDR1 is SQVTM, CDR2 ANQGSEA. V shed 3 bases and J 8 bases; nucleotides not matched to a gene: 5. As DNA, the CDR3 is TGCAGCGTTGAGACAGGGGCTCGGGGCTACACCTTC. Translating it yields CSVETGARGYTF. The variable domain in full, with the rest retrieved from reference TRBV29-1 and TRBJ1-2, is SAVISQKPSRDICQRGTSLTIQCQVDSQVTMMFWYRQQPGQSLTLIATANQGSEATYESGFVIDKFPISRPNLTFSTLTVSNMSPEDSSIYLCSVETGARGYTFGSGTRLTVV.

J is TRBJ1-1 and V is TRBV25-1, with a tentative D call TRBD1 (6 bases). CDR1 is MGHDK, CDR2 SYGVNS, per germline. There are 16 residues in the CDR3. V gave up 5 bases and J gave up 3 bases, with 19 bases separating them. CDR3 DNA: TGTGCCAGCAGTTTGTGGGGGGGCGGGGTGGACACTGAAGCTTTCTTT. It yields the protein CASSLWGGGVDTEAFF.

This rearrangement joins TRBV9 to TRBJ2-2; D unresolved. Germline CDR1 SGDLS, CDR2 YYNGEE. This CDR3 spans 16 amino acids. Trimming removed 0 bases from V and 0 bases from J, with 9 bases in between. The DNA for the CDR3 is TGTGCCAGCAGCGTAGCGGGTCACGCGAACACCGGGGAGCTGTTTTTT. This gives the protein CASSVAGHANTGELFF. The full variable domain, in which reference TRBV9 and TRBJ2-2 provide the parts outside the CDR3, is DSGVTQTPKHLITATGQRVTLRCSPRSGDLSVYWYQQSLDQGLQFLIQYYNGEERAKGNILERFSAQQFPDLHSELNLSSLELGDSALYFCASSVAGHANTGELFFGEGSRLTVL.

CDR3 nucleotides: TGTGCCAGCAGCCGCTCCGGGGCCGAAAATAGGAACACTGAAGCTTTCTTT. Translated, it gives CASSRSGAENRNTEAFF. The chain recombines TRBV7-9 with TRBJ1-1; D might be TRBD1 (5 bases). The V and J ends lost 5 bases and 1 base respectively, with 20 bases between them. The CDR3 extends over 17 amino acids. Germline V gives CDR1 SEHNR, CDR2 FQNEAQ (reference sequence).

This chain connects TRBV12-3 or TRBV12-4 to TRBJ1-1, with no clear D. The V end lost 2 bases, the J end lost 7 bases, and 5 bases lay between the germline ends. This CDR3 contains 11 residues. The CDR3, as DNA: TGTGCCAGCAGTTTAACGGATGAAGCTTTCTTT. Amino acid sequence: CASSLTDEAFF.

V is TRBV11-2 and J is TRBJ2-1; 8 positions match TRBD2. Per the germline V gene, CDR1 is SGHAT and CDR2 is FQNNGV. V dropped 5 bases and J dropped 5; count of bases not matched to a gene: 8. The CDR3 sequence is 15 residues long. Here the CDR3 reads CASSITSGANNEQFF. DNA for the CDR3: TGTGCCAGCAGCATTACTAGCGGAGCAAACAATGAGCAGTTCTTC.

This chain links TRBV30 with TRBJ1-1, with a possible D match to TRBD1 (6 bases). Germline V lookup: CDR1 GTSNPN, CDR2 SVGIG (reference sequence). There are 15 residues in the CDR3. Trimming shortened V by 0 bases and J by 5 bases, and 16 bases separated the two germline ends. The CDR3: CAWSVLLPGETEAFF. CDR3 coding DNA: TGTGCCTGGAGTGTACTCCTGCCAGGGGAGACTGAAGCTTTCTTT.

The chain carries TRBV20-1 and TRBJ1-1, with no clear D. The CDR3 length is 15 residues. Trimming took off 0 bases at V and 1 base at J, with 12 bases between the two ends. The germline gives CDR1 DFQATT, CDR2 SNEGSKA (reference sequence). CDR3 loop: CSAREVMGPNTEAFF. In nucleotides, the CDR3 is TGCAGTGCTAGAGAAGTAATGGGCCCGAACACTGAAGCTTTCTTT.

This chain joins TRBV24-1 and TRBJ2-3; D is unclear. The V end lost 0 bases, the J end lost 7 bases, and 4 bases lay between the germline ends. Germline CDR1 reads KGHDR; CDR2 reads SFDVKD. The CDR3 contains 12 residues. As DNA, the CDR3 is TGTGCCACCAGTGATTTGGGTTATACGCAGTATTTT. Encoded protein: CATSDLGYTQYF.

The V call is TRBV3-1, the J call TRBJ1-1; 12 bases align to TRBD1. J gave up 11 bases and V 2 bases, and 6 bases lay outside the gene matches. The V gene's germline CDR1 is LGHDT and CDR2 YNNKEL (reference sequence). The CDR3 spans 14 residues. The CDR3 coding sequence is TGTGCCAGCAGCCAAATGGGACAGGGGGCGCGCGCTTTCTTT. Translating it yields CASSQMGQGARAFF.

The chain carries TRBV20-1 and TRBJ2-2; 9 nucleotides align to TRBD2. The J segment lost 0 bases and the V segment lost 0 bases, leaving 2 bases of the junction unmatched. This CDR3 contains 16 residues. CDR1 and CDR2 (germline): DFQATT, SNEGSKA (reference sequence). The CDR3 sequence: CSARDLAGPNTGELFF. CDR3 DNA sequence: TGCAGTGCTAGAGATCTAGCGGGGCCGAACACCGGGGAGCTGTTTTTT.

The rearrangement joins TRBV5-6 to TRBJ2-5; TRBD2 is a possible D gene (5 bases). The germline V gene encodes CDR1 SGHDT and CDR2 YYEEEE. Trimming removed 1 base from V and 5 bases from J, with 15 bases in between. The CDR3 is 15 residues long. The CDR3 loop reads CASSLRSLGGETQYF. The CDR3 nucleotides are TGTGCCAGCAGCTTGAGGAGCCTCGGAGGCGAGACCCAGTACTTC.